The rows below give T cell receptor beta chains drawn from one sample of a study of CXCR3-negative and CXCR3-positive naive CD8 T cells. TCRdb reworked the 5' RACE reads into one entry per CDR3 protein, no DNA. Reported are some 85,000 distinct CDR3 sequences; the ten largest clones contain almost 0.55%. Sequencing used naive CXCR3+ CD8+ T cells from blood. The origin of the receptors is a human donor in good health. Some clones in this sample may be carry-over from other donors' samples. The CDR3 runs from the conserved cysteine through the conserved F or W.

>TRBV12-3/TRBV12-4|TRBJ2-3
CASSPLLTTDTQYF
>TRBV10-3|TRBJ2-1
CAISEIRLAEEQFF
>TRBV12-3/TRBV12-4|TRBJ2-7
CASSPFHTYEQYF
>TRBV7-2|TRBJ2-3
CASSKGLMDTQYF
>TRBV29-1|TRBJ2-5
CSVEAPITQETQYF
>TRBV20-1|TRBJ2-7
CSAKSLGRDYEQYF
>TRBV19|TRBJ2-3
CASSIGTDTQYF
>TRBV4-2|TRBJ1-6
CASSQGGPYNSPLHF
>TRBV28|TRBJ2-2
CASSSPDSPNTGELFF
>TRBV28|TRBJ2-5
CASSLRGLGRETQYF
>TRBV29-1|TRBJ2-5
CSITQRGETQYF
>TRBV27|TRBJ2-7
CASSFGVRDHEQYF
>TRBV12-3/TRBV12-4|TRBJ1-1
CASRDGQGWTEAFF
>TRBV4-3|TRBJ2-1
CASSQDQGPYNEQFF
>TRBV4-1|TRBJ2-7
CASSQDYGLYEQYF
>TRBV20-1|TRBJ2-1
CSVIRLAGGTGNEQFF
>TRBV12-3/TRBV12-4|TRBJ1-2
CASSDSTGGYGYTF
>TRBV12-3/TRBV12-4|TRBJ2-5
CASTPGGGFQETQYF